This TCR beta chain is drawn from a study of CD8 T cells in Susac syndrome. The CDR3 consists of 13 residues. Germline V gene sequence: CDR1 LGHDT, CDR2 YNNKEL (reference sequence). The V gene lost 1 base and the J gene lost 6 bases, with 9 bases spanning the gap. cDNA came from roughly 0.53 to 1 ug RNA primed by random hexamers. Each CDR3 protein gets one entry after TCRdb re-called the immunoSEQ multiplex PCR reads with MiXCR. The data show over 150,000 distinct CDR3 sequences, more than 95% seen once. Sequencing targeted TCR beta in blood CD8+ and CD4+ T cells. Sample: CD4+ T cells from PBMCs. This clonotype was obtained from a human donor with Susac syndrome. The chain recombines TRBV3-1 with TRBJ1-1; D remains ambiguous. This CDR3 is CASSQGRTAEAFF. The CDR3, as DNA: TGTGCCAGCAGCCAAGGGAGAACGGCTGAAGCTTTCTTT. The full variable domain, rest sourced from reference TRBV3-1 and TRBJ1-1, is DTAVSQTPKYLVTQMGNDKSIKCEQNLGHDTMYWYKQDSKKFLKIMFSYNNKELIINETVPNRFSPKSPDKAHLNLHINSLELGDSAVYFCASSQGRTAEAFFGQGTRLTVV.